This TCR beta chain was obtained from a study of early stage breast cancer tumors. Study-level points and caveats: Comparing each tissue with blood distinguished tumor from normal in 14 of 16 patients.

TCRdb's copy holds only in-frame clones and misses some; the assay was immunoSEQ multiplex PCR. This table has about 30,000 clones, roughly two thirds appearing once. Concerning this clone: The antigen remains unidentified.

V lost 5 bases and J 9 bases, leaving 11 bases between the germline ends. Germline CDR1 reads MNHEY; CDR2 reads SVGAGI. The CDR3 is 12 amino acids. The source of this sequence is a person in their fifties or sixties with breast cancer. The sequenced material came from blood. This chain connects TRBV6-5 to TRBJ2-1; TRBD1 might be the D (6 bases). As DNA, the CDR3 is TGTGCCAGCAGTATCAGGGGTGGTGAGCAGTTCTTC. This codes for CASSIRGGEQFF.